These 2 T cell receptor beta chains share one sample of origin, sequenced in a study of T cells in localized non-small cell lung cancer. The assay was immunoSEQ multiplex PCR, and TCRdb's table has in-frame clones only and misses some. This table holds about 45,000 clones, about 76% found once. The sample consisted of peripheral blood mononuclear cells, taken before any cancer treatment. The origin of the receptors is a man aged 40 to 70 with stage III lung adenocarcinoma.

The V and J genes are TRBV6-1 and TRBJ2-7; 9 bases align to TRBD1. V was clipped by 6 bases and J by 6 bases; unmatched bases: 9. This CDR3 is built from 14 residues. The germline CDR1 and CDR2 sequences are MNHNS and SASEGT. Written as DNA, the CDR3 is TGTGCCAGCAGCGGAATCCGGACAGGGGTCGAGCAGTACTTC. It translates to CASSGIRTGVEQYF.

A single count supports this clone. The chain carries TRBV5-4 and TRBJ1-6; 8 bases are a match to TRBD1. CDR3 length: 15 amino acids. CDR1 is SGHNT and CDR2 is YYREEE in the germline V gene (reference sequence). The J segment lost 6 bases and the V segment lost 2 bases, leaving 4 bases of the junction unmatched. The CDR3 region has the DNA TGTGCCAGCAGCTTAGGGCAGGGGGCTAATTCACCCCTCCACTTT. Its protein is CASSLGQGANSPLHF.